This entry lists 29 T cell receptor beta chains sequenced from one sample in a study of cytomegalovirus exposure and HLA in healthy donors. The PCR used 60 Vbeta and 13 Jbeta primers. Here immunoSEQ multiplex PCR was the method, and the copy in TCRdb shows in-frame clones only, minus some. Among roughly 92,000 clones listed, 80% to 85% were seen once. The sample was PBMCs. The receptor set was obtained from a woman in her sixties or seventies in good health and CMV-seropositive.

This chain uses TRBV21-1 with TRBJ1-5; the table calls TRBD1, which could not be checked here. TRBV21-1 is assigned pseudogene status. The CDR3 loop spans 18 amino acids. CDR3 protein: CASSKNPPWGRSNQPQHF. CDR3 bases: TGTGCCAGCAGCAAAAACCCCCCATGGGGCAGGAGCAATCAGCCCCAGCATTTT.

The chain combines TRBV6-6 with TRBJ1-1; D is possibly TRBD1 (6 bases). Looked up from germline, CDR1 is MNHNY and CDR2 is SVGAGI (reference sequence). The ends were cut back, 6 bases at V and 5 bases at J, with 10 bases in the middle. This CDR3 is 12 amino acids long. The CDR3 nucleotides read TGTGCCAGCAGGGACCAGGGGACTGAAGCTTTCTTT. Translation: CASRDQGTEAFF.

There are a few counts of this clone. This chain links TRBV28 with TRBJ2-7; 12 nucleotides align to TRBD2. The CDR3 contains 15 residues. Germline V gene sequence: CDR1 MDHEN, CDR2 SYDVKM. The ends lost 7 bases at V and 6 bases at J; junction bases unmatched: 10. The CDR3, as DNA: TGTGCCAGCACCTCCAAGGGGGGACTAGCGGGCGAGCAGTACTTC. As protein: CASTSKGGLAGEQYF.

This chain links TRBV5-1 with TRBJ1-6; a possible D gene is TRBD1 (6 bases). The V gene lost 0 bases and the J gene lost 6 bases, with 10 bases spanning the gap. This CDR3 has 15 residues. CDR1 and CDR2 from the germline V gene are SGHRS and YFSETQ. The CDR3 is CASSLAGDRNSPLHF. Here the CDR3 DNA reads TGCGCCAGCAGCTTGGCAGGGGACCGTAATTCACCCCTCCACTTT.

To note about this clone: The sample carries other DNA sequences with the same CDR3. CDR3 nucleotides: TGTGCCAGCAGCCAAGAAGGGACTAGCGGACCGTATTTT. It specifies CASSQEGTSGPYF. V gene TRBV14 combines with J gene TRBJ2-3; 11 bases match TRBD2. CDR1 is SGHDN, CDR2 FVKESK, per germline. CDR3 length: 13 residues. With 0 bases clipped from V and 14 bases from J, the junction kept 4 bases outside the gene matches.

This clone was recorded a few times. The chain is built from TRBV28 and TRBJ2-7; 10 nucleotides line up with TRBD2. With 6 bases clipped from V and 3 bases from J, the junction kept 8 bases outside the gene matches. This CDR3 has 15 residues. CDR1 is MDHEN and CDR2 is SYDVKM in the germline V gene. CDR3 sequence (DNA): TGTGCCAGCAGCCAGATAGCGGGAGGCGTCTACGAGCAGTACTTC. Protein: CASSQIAGGVYEQYF.

This rearrangement joins TRBV19 to TRBJ2-3; 14 bases fit TRBD2. Unmatched junction bases numbered 3, after V lost 3 bases and J lost 4 bases. Germline lookup yields CDR1 LNHDA and CDR2 SQIVND (reference sequence). The CDR3 covers 16 residues. CDR3 protein: CASSMGTSGSPDTQYF. The CDR3 DNA reads as TGTGCCAGTAGTATGGGGACTAGCGGGAGCCCAGATACGCAGTATTTT.

The rearrangement links TRBV11-3 to TRBJ1-5, with D uncertain. The CDR3 runs 13 residues. V was clipped by 2 bases and J by 5 bases, with 7 bases between them. The germline V gene has CDR1 SGHNT and CDR2 YENEEA. DNA of the CDR3: TGTGCCAGCAGCTTATTCGGGGATCAGCCCCAGCATTTT. It encodes CASSLFGDQPQHF.

This rearrangement joins TRBV25-1 to TRBJ2-5; TRBD2 is a possible D gene (6 bases). Germline V gene lookup returns CDR1 MGHDK and CDR2 SYGVNS. V lost 2 bases to trimming and J lost 11 bases, with 18 bases between them. The CDR3 is made up of 14 amino acids. The CDR3 nucleotides read TGTGCCAGCAGTGAAAGTAGCAGGTCGGGGGAGCAGTACTTC. This gives the protein CASSESSRSGEQYF.

V gene TRBV7-6 combines with J gene TRBJ1-6; D is possibly TRBD1 (5 bases). Germline V gene lookup returns CDR1 SGHVS and CDR2 FNYEAQ. V was trimmed by 5 bases and J by 10 bases, leaving 12 bases between them. The CDR3 spans 13 residues. The CDR3, as DNA: TGTGCCAGCAGCCAGGACACTGGGTCACCCCTCCACTTT. Translated: CASSQDTGSPLHF.

As for this clone: One end of the junction fails to match germline, which may point to a read error. The chain recombines TRBV13 with TRBJ2-7, with D unresolved. Germline V lookup: CDR1 PRHDT, CDR2 FYEKMQ (reference sequence). The CDR3 sequence is 14 residues long. The CDR3, as DNA: TGTGCCGGCAGCCCCCTCGCGCCCGCCTACGAGCAGTACTTC. Its translation is CAGSPLAPAYEQYF.

This clone showed up just once. V is TRBV18 and J is TRBJ2-5; TRBD2 agrees at 10 bases. CDR3 length: 15 residues. J was trimmed by 5 bases and V by 1 base; bases with no gene match: 4. CDR1 is KGHSH, CDR2 LQKENI, per germline. The CDR3 DNA reads as TGTGCCAGCTCACCACTACTAGCGGGAAGGGAGACCCAGTACTTC. Amino acid sequence: CASSPLLAGRETQYF. The full variable domain, with the rest looked up from reference TRBV18 and TRBJ2-5, is NAGVMQNPRHLVRRRGQEARLRCSPMKGHSHVYWYRQLPEEGLKFMVYLQKENIIDESGMPKERFSAEFPKEGPSILRIQQVVRGDSAAYFCASSPLLAGRETQYFGPGTRLLVL.

This clone was seen more than once but under ten times. V and J are TRBV14 and TRBJ1-2; TRBD1 is a possible D gene (5 bases). V was shortened by 4 bases and J by 0 bases, with 15 bases between the two germline ends. Germline V gene lookup returns CDR1 SGHDN and CDR2 FVKESK. The CDR3 has 16 residues. CDR3 region: CASSPQGREANYGYTF. The CDR3 coding sequence is TGTGCCAGCAGCCCCCAAGGCAGGGAAGCTAACTATGGCTACACCTTC.

This clone appeared a single time. This chain connects TRBV7-8 to TRBJ2-3; D not resolved. The last part of the DNA fits TRBJ1-5 better; the J call may be wrong. The germline V gene encodes CDR1 SGHVS and CDR2 FQNEAQ. The CDR3 is 18 amino acids. The CDR3 reads CASSLIRQAGGNMDTQHF. The CDR3 coding sequence is TGTGCCAGCAGCCTCATAAGGCAAGCGGGAGGTAATATGGATACGCAGCATTTT.

The chain couples TRBV4-3 to TRBJ2-7; the match to TRBD2 covers 10 bases. Germline trimming cut 4 bases from V and 2 bases from J; bases unmatched to any gene: 5. The CDR3 is 15 amino acids. Germline assignment: CDR1 LGHNA and CDR2 YSLEER. The CDR3 DNA reads as TGCGCCAGCAGCCCAACGGGACTAGCGACCTACGAGCAGTACTTC. Amino acid sequence: CASSPTGLATYEQYF.

The chain employs TRBV25-1 and TRBJ2-7; 8 nucleotides align to TRBD1. The junction had 0 bases not matched to a gene; V was cut back by 4 bases and J by 4 bases. CDR1 and CDR2 (germline): MGHDK, SYGVNS. The CDR3 is 12 amino acids. The CDR3 DNA reads as TGTGCCAGCAGTGGGACAGGGTACGAGCAGTACTTC. This codes for CASSGTGYEQYF.

The J gene is TRBJ2-5, the V gene TRBV5-1; the D gene is possibly TRBD2 (5 bases). Trimming shortened V by 1 base and J by 2 bases, and 12 bases separated the two germline ends. Germline V gives CDR1 SGHRS, CDR2 YFSETQ. There are 15 residues in the CDR3. CDR3 loop: CASSLLTSAQETQYF. In nucleotides, the CDR3 is TGCGCCAGCAGCTTGTTAACTAGTGCACAAGAGACCCAGTACTTC.

V and J are TRBV5-6 and TRBJ1-2, with a possible D match to TRBD1 (6 bases). CDR3 size: 13 residues. Per the germline V gene, CDR1 is SGHDT and CDR2 is YYEEEE. The V end lost 4 bases, the J end lost 6 bases, and 13 bases lay between the germline ends. Here the CDR3 reads CASSQKTGDGYTF. Written as DNA, the CDR3 is TGTGCCAGCAGCCAGAAGACAGGAGATGGCTACACCTTC.

V gene TRBV7-9 combines with J gene TRBJ1-4; D might be TRBD1 (6 bases). The CDR3 sequence is 18 residues long. V lost 5 bases and J lost 2, with 21 bases in between. Per the germline V gene, CDR1 is SEHNR and CDR2 is FQNEAQ (reference sequence). The CDR3 sequence is CASSPGGGRPSTNEKLFF. The CDR3 coding sequence is TGTGCCAGCAGCCCCGGGGGGGGGCGGCCATCCACTAATGAAAAACTGTTTTTT.

The chain carries TRBV7-3 and TRBJ2-2; tentatively, D is TRBD2 (6 bases). V was clipped by 4 bases and J by 6 bases, with 21 bases between them. CDR1 is SGHTA and CDR2 is FQGTGA in the germline V gene. The CDR3 is 17 amino acids. DNA of the CDR3: TGTGCCAGCAGCTCAAGTCCGGTGGCGGGATTCGCCGGGGAGCTGTTTTTT. Translation: CASSSSPVAGFAGELFF.

This chain links TRBV6-4 with TRBJ1-2, with 7 bases aligning to TRBD1. The V and J ends lost 4 bases and 6 bases, in that order; junction bases with no gene match: 5. The germline gives CDR1 MRHNA, CDR2 SNTAGT. The length of the CDR3 is 13 residues. The CDR3 DNA follows: TGTGCCAGCAGTGTCGAGACAGGGCATGGCTACACCTTC. Encoded protein: CASSVETGHGYTF.

This chain uses TRBV7-2 with TRBJ2-3, with 9 nucleotides matching TRBD2. From germline, CDR1 is SGHTA and CDR2 FQGNSA. V shed 0 bases, J shed 4 bases, and the junction held 5 bases outside the gene matches. This CDR3 is 16 amino acids long. The CDR3, as DNA: TGTGCCAGCAGCTTAGCGTTAGCGGGAGTGGCAGATACGCAGTATTTT. It encodes CASSLALAGVADTQYF.

A single count supports this clone. The gene calls are TRBV29-1 and TRBJ2-3, with 8 bases that match TRBD2. The germline V gene encodes CDR1 SQVTM and CDR2 ANQGSEA. V trimming: 4 bases; J trimming: 3 bases; junction bases outside the gene matches: 6. CDR3 length equals 14 residues. This CDR3 reads CSVVGSGGTDTQYF. The DNA for the CDR3 is TGCAGCGTTGTAGGCTCGGGGGGGACAGATACGCAGTATTTT.

This clone was recorded once. The rearrangement links TRBV7-8 to TRBJ2-5; D possibly corresponds to TRBD1 (9 bases). The end of the DNA is better explained by TRBJ2-7, so the J call may be wrong. This CDR3 is built from 15 residues. Germline assignment: CDR1 SGHVS and CDR2 FQNEAQ. This CDR3 reads CASSSGGTGPYEQYF. CDR3 nucleotide sequence: TGTGCCAGCAGCTCGGGAGGGACAGGGCCCTACGAGCAGTACTTC.

The J gene is TRBJ2-2, the V gene TRBV5-4, with 14 bases lining up with TRBD2. V gave up 4 bases and J gave up 8 bases; unmatched junction bases: 13. This CDR3 contains 18 residues. Germline-derived CDR1 and CDR2 are SGHNT and YYREEE (reference sequence). The CDR3 DNA reads as TGTGCCAGCAGCGTCCCGGGACTAGCGGGAGCGACGAGTGGGGAGCTGTTTTTT. Protein sequence: CASSVPGLAGATSGELFF.

The rearrangement links TRBV7-3 to TRBJ2-2; 7 bases agree with TRBD1. This CDR3 has 16 residues. V trimming: 5 bases; J trimming: 5 bases; junction bases outside the gene matches: 11. Germline CDR1 and CDR2: SGHTA and FQGTGA. This chain's CDR3 is CASSQQGPAGTGELFF. For the CDR3, the DNA is TGTGCCAGCAGCCAACAGGGGCCAGCAGGGACCGGGGAGCTGTTTTTT.

The chain employs TRBV19 and TRBJ2-2, with D maybe TRBD1 (5 bases). The CDR3 spans 16 residues. Trimming pared 7 bases from V and 4 bases from J, leaving 19 bases between. In germline, CDR1 is LNHDA, CDR2 SQIVND (reference sequence). The CDR3 region has the DNA TGTGCCAGTAACTCTGGGGATAGGGGATTCACCGGGGAGCTGTTTTTT. This translates into CASNSGDRGFTGELFF.

This clone was seen a few times. The chain joins TRBV19 to TRBJ1-1, with D tentatively TRBD1 (5 bases). V was trimmed by 1 base and J by 1 base, leaving 10 bases between them. This CDR3 spans 15 amino acids. Germline CDR1 and CDR2: LNHDA and SQIVND (reference sequence). The CDR3 protein is CASSIAGRANTEAFF. The CDR3 nucleotides are TGTGCCAGTAGTATAGCGGGCAGGGCGAACACTGAAGCTTTCTTT.

The V call is TRBV6-6, the J call TRBJ1-3, with 9 bases fitting TRBD1. The germline gives CDR1 MNHNY, CDR2 SVGAGI (reference sequence). The ends lost 7 bases at V and 2 bases at J; junction bases unmatched: 9. The CDR3 sequence is 16 residues long. CDR3 in DNA: TGTGCCAGCACCCTTGGGACAGGGTTTACTGGAAACACCATATATTTT. Protein sequence: CASTLGTGFTGNTIYF.